Following are 20 T cell receptor beta chains from one sample sequenced in a study of blood T cell repertoires in COVID-19. TCRdb keeps only in-frame clones here, not all; method: immunoSEQ multiplex PCR. The sample comprises a few hundred thousand clones, approximately 90% of which are singletons, and 1.5% to 2% rests with the top ten. Specimen: peripheral blood. These receptors were collected from a young woman with COVID-19, enrolled during active disease.

V is TRBV18 and J is TRBJ2-5, with 9 bases lining up with TRBD2. V lost 5 bases to trimming and J lost 5 bases; unmatched junction nucleotides: 9. CDR3 length: 15 residues. Per the germline V gene, CDR1 is KGHSH and CDR2 is LQKENI. CDR3 loop: CASSETGTSIETQYF. For the CDR3, the DNA is TGTGCCAGCTCAGAAACCGGGACTAGCATCGAGACCCAGTACTTC.

This clone has more than one count but fewer than ten. CDR3 sequence reads: CASSEVPGQGYEQYF. In DNA, the CDR3 is TGTGCCAGCAGCGAGGTTCCGGGACAGGGCTACGAGCAGTACTTC. The chain links TRBV7-6 to TRBJ2-7, with 9 bases aligning to TRBD1. CDR3 size: 15 residues. CDR1 is SGHVS and CDR2 is FNYEAQ in the germline V gene. The V gene end was trimmed by 5 bases and the J gene end by 3 bases; junction bases not matched to a gene: 8.

The V call is TRBV9, the J call TRBJ1-3, with a possible D match to TRBD1 (6 bases). V gave up 1 base and J gave up 4 bases, with 12 bases separating them. The CDR3 runs to 15 residues. The germline V gene encodes CDR1 SGDLS and CDR2 YYNGEE. DNA for the CDR3: TGTGCCAGCAGCGTAAGGGGGGGCTGGGGAAACACCATATATTTT. It specifies CASSVRGGWGNTIYF.

The chain carries TRBV9 and TRBJ2-5; 10 bases are a match to TRBD2. Germline CDR1 is SGDLS and CDR2 is YYNGEE. V shed 4 bases and J 5 bases; nucleotides not matched to a gene: 8. CDR3 length: 15 residues. The CDR3 here is CASSLSGGAGETQYF. The DNA of the CDR3 is TGTGCCAGCAGCCTCAGCGGGGGGGCCGGTGAGACCCAGTACTTC.

The CDR3 protein is CASSRSSGGAYGETQYF. The CDR3 DNA follows: TGTGCCAGCAGCCGGAGTAGCGGGGGGGCCTACGGGGAGACCCAGTACTTC. The chain has TRBV3-1 (or the pseudogene TRBV3-2) and TRBJ2-5; 11 bases align to TRBD2. CDR3 length: 17 amino acids. Germline V CDR1 and CDR2: LGHDT, YNNKEL (reference sequence). The trim removed 4 bases at V and 5 bases at J, leaving 12 bases unmatched.

V and J are TRBV4-2 and TRBJ2-7; D perhaps matches TRBD1 (6 bases). There are 15 residues in the CDR3. Between the trimmed V and J ends, which lost 1 base and 3 bases, there was a span of 13 bases. CDR1 LGHNA and CDR2 YNFKEQ come from the germline V gene. The CDR3 DNA follows: TGTGCCAGCAGCCAAGCGGACAACAGGGTCTACGAGCAGTACTTC. Translating it yields CASSQADNRVYEQYF.

This clone was seen only a few times. The chain couples TRBV6-1 to TRBJ1-6; TRBD1 agrees at 9 bases. This CDR3 contains 14 residues. Germline CDR1 is MNHNS and CDR2 is SASEGT. Trimming cost V 1 base and J 10 bases; bases outside gene matches: 2. The CDR3 DNA follows: TGTGCCAGCAGTGAAGGGACAGGGGTGTCACCCCTCCACTTT. Amino acid sequence: CASSEGTGVSPLHF.

This clone was seen only a few times. V gene TRBV10-1 combines with J gene TRBJ1-2; D unclear. Per the germline V gene, CDR1 is WNHNN and CDR2 is SYGVQD (reference sequence). Trimming removed 2 bases from V and 3 bases from J, with 7 bases in between. The CDR3 extends over 13 amino acids. As DNA, the CDR3 is TGCGCCAGCAGTGAGGGGCAACACTATGGCTACACCTTC. Its protein is CASSEGQHYGYTF.

This clone was observed at least ten times. V is TRBV5-1 and J is TRBJ2-3; 10 nucleotides match TRBD2. V shed 4 bases, J shed 0 bases, and the junction held 5 bases outside the gene matches. Germline V CDR1 and CDR2: SGHRS, YFSETQ. This CDR3 comprises 16 residues. The CDR3 DNA sequence: TGCGCCAGCAGCCGCCCTAGCGGGGGAAGCACAGATACGCAGTATTTT. Amino acids: CASSRPSGGSTDTQYF.

The chain combines TRBV19 with TRBJ1-2; D perhaps matches TRBD1 (5 bases). From germline, CDR1 is LNHDA and CDR2 SQIVND (reference sequence). The CDR3 loop spans 14 amino acids. V gave up 5 bases and J gave up 4 bases, with 14 bases separating them. The CDR3 coding sequence is TGTGCCAGTAGTCCTCCGGGACTCCGCTATGGCTACACCTTC. Translating gives CASSPPGLRYGYTF.

The V call is TRBV15, the J call TRBJ2-3, with 9 bases lining up with TRBD2. CDR1 is LNHNV and CDR2 is YYDKDF in the germline V gene (reference sequence). The ends lost 3 bases at V and 1 base at J; junction bases unmatched: 2. The CDR3 is made up of 15 amino acids. CDR3 protein: CATSRRLAGTDTQYF. Written as DNA, the CDR3 is TGTGCCACCAGCAGGAGACTAGCGGGCACAGATACGCAGTATTTT.

This chain connects TRBV18 to TRBJ2-1; 10 positions agree with TRBD1. Germline V gene lookup returns CDR1 KGHSH and CDR2 LQKENI. CDR3 length: 16 residues. After removal of 5 bases from V and 5 bases from J, the junction contained 9 bases not matched to a gene. The CDR3 here is CASSNRDRGTHNEQFF. In DNA, the CDR3 is TGTGCCAGCTCAAACCGGGACAGGGGAACCCACAATGAGCAGTTCTTC.

The chain has TRBV6-5 and TRBJ1-1, with TRBD1 as a possible D gene (5 bases). Germline values: CDR1 MNHEY, CDR2 SVGAGI. Trimming left V 8 bases short and J 2 bases short, with 12 bases between. The CDR3 runs 13 residues. The CDR3 DNA follows: TGTGCCAGCCGATATCAGGGTAACACTGAAGCTTTCTTT. Residues: CASRYQGNTEAFF.

CDR3 sequence: CASSEETTYGYTF. CDR3 sequence (DNA): TGTGCCAGCTCCGAAGAGACGACATATGGCTACACCTTC. The chain has TRBV18 and TRBJ1-2; the D is unclear. Looked up from germline, CDR1 is KGHSH and CDR2 is LQKENI. The CDR3 consists of 13 residues. V was trimmed by 6 bases and J by 5 bases, leaving 13 bases between them.

The table lists this clone with a few counts. The chain is built from TRBV19 and TRBJ1-1, with D perhaps matching TRBD1 (6 bases). Between the trimmed V and J ends, which lost 3 bases and 1 base, there was a span of 9 bases. The CDR3 totals 14 residues. Germline V CDR1 and CDR2: LNHDA, SQIVND (reference sequence). The CDR3 sequence: CASSMGQSNTEAFF. CDR3 bases: TGTGCCAGTAGTATGGGACAATCGAACACTGAAGCTTTCTTT.

The chain is built from TRBV3-1 (or the pseudogene TRBV3-2) and TRBJ1-1, with a tentative D call TRBD1 (5 bases). Trimming left V 3 bases short and J 6 bases short, with 17 bases between. This CDR3 comprises 15 residues. The germline V gene has CDR1 LGHDT and CDR2 YNNKEL (reference sequence). CDR3 bases: TGTGCCAGCAGCCACCAAAGGGGCCAGGGCGCTGAAGCTTTCTTT. Translation gives CASSHQRGQGAEAFF.

The chain joins TRBV7-9 to TRBJ2-7, with D tentatively TRBD1 (7 bases). The germline V and J ends were trimmed by 5 bases and 3 bases, with 14 bases remaining between them. The CDR3 spans 14 residues. From germline, CDR1 is SEHNR and CDR2 FQNEAQ (reference sequence). The CDR3 DNA follows: TGTGCCAGCAGCATGCGCGGGACAGTCTACGAGCAGTACGTC. Translating gives CASSMRGTVYEQYV.

This rearrangement joins TRBV7-2 to TRBJ1-2; TRBD1 aligns across 7 bases. CDR1 SGHTA and CDR2 FQGNSA come from the germline V gene. The length of the CDR3 is 15 residues. The V and J ends lost 5 bases and 0 bases, in that order; junction bases with no gene match: 6. The CDR3 DNA reads TGTGCCAGCAGCCCTTGGGACAGTACTAACTATGGCTACACCTTC. It yields the protein CASSPWDSTNYGYTF.

This clone has more than one count but fewer than ten. This rearrangement joins TRBV30 to TRBJ1-3, with D possibly TRBD1 on 5 matching bases. The V and J ends lost 5 bases and 4 bases respectively, with 15 bases between them. The germline V gene encodes CDR1 GTSNPN and CDR2 SVGIG (reference sequence). This CDR3 is built from 14 residues. As DNA, the CDR3 is TGTGCCTGGGACGCAGGGATCTCCGGAAACACCATATATTTT. Translated, it gives CAWDAGISGNTIYF. The full variable domain, its missing parts supplied by reference TRBV30 and TRBJ1-3, is SQTIHQWPATLVQPVGSPLSLECTVEGTSNPNLYWYRQAAGRGLQLLFYSVGIGQISSEVPQNLSASRPQDRQFILSSKKLLLSDSGFYLCAWDAGISGNTIYFGEGSWLTVV.

This rearrangement joins TRBV2 to TRBJ1-6; no firm D call. Germline assignment: CDR1 SNHLY and CDR2 FYNNEI. V shed 9 bases and J shed 8 bases, with 26 bases lying between them. This CDR3 has 17 residues. The CDR3 region is CASRRIVRERGHSPLHF. The DNA for the CDR3 is TGTGCCAGTCGCCGAATCGTCCGGGAGCGGGGTCATTCACCCCTCCACTTT.